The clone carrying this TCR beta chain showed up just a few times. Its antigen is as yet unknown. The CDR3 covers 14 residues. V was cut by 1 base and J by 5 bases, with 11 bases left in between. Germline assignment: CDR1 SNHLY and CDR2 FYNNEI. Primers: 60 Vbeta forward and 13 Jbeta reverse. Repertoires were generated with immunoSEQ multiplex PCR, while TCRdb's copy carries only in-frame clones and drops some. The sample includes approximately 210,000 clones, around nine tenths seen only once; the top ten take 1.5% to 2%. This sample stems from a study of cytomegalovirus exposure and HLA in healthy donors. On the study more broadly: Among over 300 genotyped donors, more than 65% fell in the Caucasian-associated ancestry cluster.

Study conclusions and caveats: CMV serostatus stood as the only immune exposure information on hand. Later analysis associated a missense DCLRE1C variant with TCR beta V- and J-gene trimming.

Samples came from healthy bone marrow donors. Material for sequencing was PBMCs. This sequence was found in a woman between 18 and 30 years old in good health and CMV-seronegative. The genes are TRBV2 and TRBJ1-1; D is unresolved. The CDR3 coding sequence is TGTGCCAGCAGTGAAGAGGCACAGCCGACTGAAGCTTTCTTT. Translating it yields CASSEEAQPTEAFF. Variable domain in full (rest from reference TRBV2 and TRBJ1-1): EPEVTQTPSHQVTQMGQEVILRCVPISNHLYFYWYRQILGQKVEFLVSFYNNEISEKSEIFDDQFSVERPDGSNFTLKIRSTKLEDSAMYFCASSEEAQPTEAFFGQGTRLTVV.